A single sample gave rise to the 24 T cell receptor beta chains below, sequenced in a study of T cells of healthy individuals. TCRdb ran MiXCR on the 5' RACE reads and lists one entry per CDR3 protein. In the table there are about 82,000 distinct CDR3 sequences, about 5.5% of which are singletons. The receptor set was obtained from a female donor in good health.

This clonotype was seen repeatedly, ten times or more. The V gene is TRBV7-9, the J gene TRBJ1-1, with D possibly TRBD1 on 6 matching bases. From germline, CDR1 is SEHNR and CDR2 FQNEAQ (reference sequence). This CDR3 is built from 14 residues. Trimming cost V 5 bases and J 10 bases, with 20 bases left between them. Here the CDR3 reads CASSTADRRMGAFF. In DNA form, the CDR3 reads TGTGCCAGCAGCACTGCTGACAGGAGAATGGGAGCTTTCTTT.

There are many counts of this clonotype. The chain is built from TRBV7-2 and TRBJ1-6; D perhaps matches TRBD1 (5 bases). The V gene's germline CDR1 is SGHTA and CDR2 FQGNSA. V dropped 5 bases and J dropped 2 bases, with 25 bases sitting between them. The CDR3 runs to 20 residues. This chain's CDR3 is CASSHTGQGGVSPYNSPLHF. DNA of the CDR3: TGTGCCAGCAGCCACACGGGGCAGGGTGGGGTCTCGCCCTATAATTCACCCCTCCACTTT.

The J gene is TRBJ1-2, the V gene TRBV6-2 or TRBV6-3, with no clear D. The CDR3 is 14 residues long. Trimming took 5 bases from V and 2 from J, leaving 12 bases between them. The V gene's germline CDR1 is MNHEY and CDR2 SVGEGT. CDR3 loop: CASSRTSANYGYTF. The DNA of the CDR3 is TGTGCCAGCAGTCGGACTTCTGCCAACTATGGCTACACCTTC.

The sample holds many counts of this clonotype. The V call is TRBV29-1, the J call TRBJ2-2, with 7 bases that match TRBD1. V lost 5 bases and J lost 0; bases outside the gene matches: 3. From germline, CDR1 is SQVTM and CDR2 ANQGSEA. This CDR3 is 14 amino acids long. In DNA, the CDR3 is TGCAGCGTTCACGGACAGGCGAACACCGGGGAGCTGTTTTTT. It codes for CSVHGQANTGELFF.

In its sample, this clonotype was seen many times. The chain joins TRBV29-1 to TRBJ2-1; D is possibly TRBD2 (5 bases). CDR1 and CDR2 from the germline V gene are SQVTM and ANQGSEA. This CDR3 region has 15 residues. The ends were cut back, 2 bases at V and 6 bases at J, with 17 bases in the middle. The CDR3 here is CSVEKGPGSGNEQFF. As DNA, the CDR3 is TGCAGCGTTGAAAAAGGACCGGGGTCTGGCAATGAGCAGTTCTTC.

This clonotype showed up many times. This rearrangement joins TRBV29-1 to TRBJ2-1; 7 nucleotides line up with TRBD2. V was clipped by 1 base and J by 8 bases; unmatched bases: 14. This CDR3 comprises 16 residues. In germline, CDR1 is SQVTM, CDR2 ANQGSEA. DNA of the CDR3: TGCAGCGTTGAAGGCGGTGGACTAGTTGAAGGCGATGAGCAGTTCTTC. Protein: CSVEGGGLVEGDEQFF.

The chain combines TRBV6-2 or TRBV6-3 with TRBJ2-7; 9 bases line up with TRBD2. The V and J ends lost 5 bases and 6 bases, in that order; junction bases with no gene match: 8. The CDR3 covers 14 residues. CDR1 is MNHEY, CDR2 SVGEGT, per germline. CDR3 bases: TGTGCCAGCAGTCTCGGATTTAGCGGGAGCGAGCAGTACTTC. It specifies CASSLGFSGSEQYF.

The V and J genes are TRBV7-9 and TRBJ2-3; D not certain. The germline CDR1 and CDR2 sequences are SEHNR and FQNEAQ (reference sequence). The V gene lost 2 bases and the J gene lost 1 base, with 10 bases spanning the gap. This CDR3 comprises 15 residues. DNA for the CDR3: TGTGCCAGCAGCTTACTCGACGCTTGCACAGATACGCAGTATTTT. Its protein is CASSLLDACTDTQYF.

This clonotype came up many times. V gene TRBV5-6 combines with J gene TRBJ2-4; the D gene is possibly TRBD2 (5 bases). CDR1 and CDR2 from the germline V gene are SGHDT and YYEEEE. The CDR3 contains 16 residues. V gave up 4 bases and J gave up 0 bases, with 14 bases separating them. This CDR3 reads CASSPRRGLAKNIQYF. In DNA, the CDR3 is TGTGCCAGCAGCCCGAGGAGAGGGCTAGCCAAAAACATTCAGTACTTC.

This clonotype was seen more than once but under ten times. Here the CDR3 reads CASTLAGASTDTQYF. The CDR3 DNA follows: TGTGCCAGTACGCTAGCGGGGGCTAGCACAGATACGCAGTATTTT. This chain uses TRBV27 with TRBJ2-3; 10 bases agree with TRBD2. V was clipped by 9 bases and J by 0 bases; unmatched bases: 6. From germline, CDR1 is MNHEY and CDR2 SMNVEV (reference sequence). CDR3 length: 15 amino acids.

This clonotype was observed at least ten times. V and J are TRBV28 and TRBJ1-6; D ambiguous. The CDR3 spans 13 residues. CDR1 and CDR2 (germline): MDHEN, SYDVKM. V shed 2 bases and J shed 9 bases, with 8 bases lying between them. This chain's CDR3 is CASSLGESSPLHF. CDR3 sequence (DNA): TGTGCCAGCAGTTTAGGGGAAAGTTCACCCCTCCACTTT.

This clonotype was counted at least ten times. The chain links TRBV3-1 to TRBJ2-2; D is unresolved. This CDR3 contains 13 residues. V was clipped by 4 bases and J by 6 bases, with 9 bases between them. The germline V gene encodes CDR1 LGHDT and CDR2 YNNKEL (reference sequence). Here the CDR3 DNA reads TGTGCCAGCAGCCTCGATCCGTCCGGGGAGCTGTTTTTT. Its protein is CASSLDPSGELFF.

The chain carries TRBV7-8 and TRBJ1-1; TRBD1 aligns across 8 bases. The germline CDR1 and CDR2 sequences are SGHVS and FQNEAQ. After removal of 5 bases from V and 2 bases from J, the junction contained 7 bases not matched to a gene. There are 15 residues in the CDR3. The CDR3 sequence: CASSNGQGANTEAFF. The DNA of the CDR3 is TGTGCCAGCAGCAACGGGCAGGGGGCTAACACTGAAGCTTTCTTT.

This clonotype was recorded a few times. The rearrangement links TRBV11-1 to TRBJ2-2, with 7 bases that match TRBD1. Germline V gene lookup returns CDR1 SGHAT and CDR2 FQDESV (reference sequence). The CDR3 length is 17 residues. V lost 5 bases to trimming and J lost 1 base; unmatched junction nucleotides: 10. The CDR3 DNA follows: TGTGCCAGCAGCCCACGGACAGGAGGTGGGAACACCGGGGAGCTGTTTTTT. It encodes CASSPRTGGGNTGELFF.

Comment on this clonotype: A much larger clone is a single base away; this may be a read error. Since the CDR3 does not end with the conserved phenylalanine or tryptophan, this likely comes from a read error. The chain links TRBV7-9 to TRBJ2-1; 9 bases match TRBD2. With 1 base clipped from V and 7 bases from J, the junction kept 8 bases outside the gene matches. The length of the CDR3 is 16 residues. CDR1 is SEHNR, CDR2 FQNEAQ, per germline (reference sequence). In nucleotides, the CDR3 is TGTGCCAGCAGCTTAGTAGGGGCTAGCGGGACGAATGAGCAGTTCTCC. Its translation: CASSLVGASGTNEQFS.

This clonotype was recorded at least ten times. This chain links TRBV20-1 with TRBJ2-2; a weak D match, TRBD2 (5 bases). Germline lookup yields CDR1 DFQATT and CDR2 SNEGSKA (reference sequence). With 3 bases removed from V and 1 base from J, the gap between germline ends came to 12 bases. The CDR3 length is 15 residues. The chain's CDR3 is CSASLPEGNTGELFF. CDR3 DNA: TGCAGTGCTAGTCTTCCCGAGGGGAACACCGGGGAGCTGTTTTTT.

This clonotype was recorded many times. The CDR3 nucleotides read TGCGCCAGCAGAGGGGGACAAGAGACCCAGTACTTC. It encodes CASRGGQETQYF. The chain carries TRBV5-1 and TRBJ2-5; the D gene is possibly TRBD1 (6 bases). Trimming removed 5 bases from V and 2 bases from J, with 7 bases in between. The germline V gene has CDR1 SGHRS and CDR2 YFSETQ. This CDR3 region has 12 residues.

Of note for this clonotype: A much larger clone sits a single nucleotide away, making a read error possible. The V call is TRBV25-1, the J call TRBJ1-2, with D possibly TRBD1 on 6 matching bases. Between the trimmed V and J ends, which lost 4 bases and 1 base, there was a span of 13 bases. The CDR3 loop spans 15 amino acids. Germline CDR1 and CDR2: MGHDK and SYGVNS. The CDR3 protein is CASSGLDSDNYGYTF. In DNA form, the CDR3 reads TGTGCCAGCAGTGGCCTGGACAGTGATAACTATGGCTACACCTTC.

This clonotype was detected ten times or more. The chain joins TRBV15 to TRBJ2-5; 7 bases are shared with TRBD2. The CDR3 length is 14 residues. Germline CDR1 reads LNHNV; CDR2 reads YYDKDF (reference sequence). With 2 bases clipped from V and 1 base from J, the junction kept 1 base outside the gene matches. The CDR3 spells CATSRTGGQETQYF. CDR3 DNA: TGTGCCACCAGCAGAACGGGAGGCCAAGAGACCCAGTACTTC.

J is TRBJ2-7 and V is TRBV5-1, with 8 bases that match TRBD2. The CDR3 loop spans 16 amino acids. V shed 4 bases and J 4 bases; nucleotides not matched to a gene: 13. Germline CDR1 reads SGHRS; CDR2 reads YFSETQ. The CDR3 reads CASSRNHGGAWYEQYF. The CDR3 DNA reads TGCGCCAGCAGCCGCAACCACGGGGGGGCTTGGTACGAGCAGTACTTC.

Many counts were recorded for this clonotype. This chain joins TRBV11-2 and TRBJ2-6; D is possibly TRBD1 or TRBD2 (5 bases each). V lost 0 bases, J lost 2 bases, and 14 bases lay in between. The V gene's germline CDR1 is SGHAT and CDR2 FQNNGV. This CDR3 is 18 amino acids long. CDR3 loop: CASSLDRPLGAGANVLTF. The CDR3 DNA is TGTGCCAGCAGCTTAGATCGTCCTTTGGGGGCTGGGGCCAACGTCCTGACTTTC.

The chain couples TRBV6-2 or TRBV6-3 to TRBJ2-3; 10 bases are a match to TRBD1. Germline values: CDR1 MNHEY, CDR2 SVGEGT. The CDR3 contains 16 residues. Losses at the gene ends were 4 bases for V and 4 bases for J; bases not matched to a gene: 8. The CDR3 sequence: CASSSRQGASADTQYF. The CDR3 coding sequence is TGTGCCAGCAGTTCCCGACAGGGGGCTTCCGCAGATACGCAGTATTTT.

This clonotype was observed a few times. The chain uses TRBV3-1 and TRBJ1-1; D is unclear. Germline CDR1 LGHDT, CDR2 YNNKEL (reference sequence). Trimming took off 2 bases at V and 6 bases at J, with 4 bases between the two ends. The CDR3 is 11 amino acids. The CDR3 nucleotides read TGTGCCAGCAGCCAATTATCTGAAGCTTTCTTT. It translates to CASSQLSEAFF. Full variable domain (outside the CDR3, taken from reference TRBV3-1 and TRBJ1-1): DTAVSQTPKYLVTQMGNDKSIKCEQNLGHDTMYWYKQDSKKFLKIMFSYNNKELIINETVPNRFSPKSPDKAHLNLHINSLELGDSAVYFCASSQLSEAFFGQGTRLTVV.

At least ten counts were recorded for this clonotype. This chain links TRBV12-3 or TRBV12-4 with TRBJ2-1; 7 bases line up with TRBD2. The V gene end was trimmed by 2 bases and the J gene end by 1 base; junction bases not matched to a gene: 8. There are 17 residues in the CDR3. CDR3 DNA sequence: TGTGCCAGCAGTTTAAGTCAGCGGGAAAAGTCCTACAATGAGCAGTTCTTC. The encoded protein is CASSLSQREKSYNEQFF.